The 14 T cell receptor beta chains below come from one sample, sequenced in a study of shared clonotypes between healthy human individuals. CD45RO-negative, CCR7-selected cells formed the naive CD8 fraction, which excluded terminally differentiated effector memory CD45RA+ cells. Clones were read by immunoSEQ multiplex PCR, and TCRdb kept only the in-frame ones, dropping some. This table has roughly 770,000 clones, about 96% appearing once. Sequences were obtained from naive CD8+ T cells sorted from blood. The receptor source for this set is a man in his thirties or forties in good health.

V gene TRBV11-2 combines with J gene TRBJ2-7; 11 bases line up with TRBD1. Per germline, CDR1 SGHAT and CDR2 FQNNGV. With 3 bases clipped from V and 7 bases from J, the junction kept 5 bases outside the gene matches. CDR3 length: 14 amino acids. The DNA for the CDR3 is TGTGCCAGCAGCTTCGGACAGGGGGCTCGGGAGCAGTACTTC. Its protein is CASSFGQGAREQYF. Full variable domain (outside the CDR3, taken from reference TRBV11-2 and TRBJ2-7): EAGVAQSPRYKIIEKRQSVAFWCNPISGHATLYWYQQILGQGPKLLIQFQNNGVVDDSQLPKDRFSAERLKGVDSTLKIQPAKLEDSAVYLCASSFGQGAREQYFGPGTRLTVT.

The table lists this clone with a count of one. The chain is built from TRBV7-6 and TRBJ1-2; no definite D call. Between the trimmed V and J ends, which lost 5 bases and 1 base, there was a span of 14 bases. There are 15 residues in the CDR3. Germline CDR1 is SGHVS and CDR2 is FNYEAQ. The CDR3 DNA follows: TGTGCCAGCAGCACCGCCTCCGGGCTTAACTATGGCTACACCTTC. This sequence encodes CASSTASGLNYGYTF.

J is TRBJ2-2 and V is TRBV27, with D possibly TRBD2 on 5 matching bases. V was trimmed by 5 bases and J by 7 bases, leaving 11 bases between them. This CDR3 has 13 residues. In germline, CDR1 is MNHEY, CDR2 SMNVEV (reference sequence). As DNA, the CDR3 is TGTGCCAGCAGTCCCTCCGGGGTCGGGGAGCTGTTTTTT. Translation: CASSPSGVGELFF.

This chain connects TRBV5-4 to TRBJ2-5, with D possibly being TRBD2 (6 bases). Between the trimmed V and J ends, which lost 3 bases and 6 bases, there was a span of 12 bases. Germline V gene lookup returns CDR1 SGHNT and CDR2 YYREEE (reference sequence). This CDR3 comprises 13 residues. CDR3 nucleotides: TGTGCCAGCAGCTCCAGACTAGAGCAGACCCAGTACTTC. This encodes CASSSRLEQTQYF.

The gene calls are TRBV27 and TRBJ1-5; D is undetermined. The CDR3 contains 15 residues. Germline values: CDR1 MNHEY, CDR2 SMNVEV (reference sequence). With 4 bases removed from V and 5 bases from J, the gap between germline ends came to 15 bases. This CDR3 is CASSSRGGNHQPQHF. CDR3 nucleotides: TGTGCCAGCAGTTCCCGAGGTGGGAATCATCAGCCCCAGCATTTT.

The gene calls are TRBV11-1 and TRBJ2-5; D not certain. Germline loops: CDR1 SGHAT, CDR2 FQDESV (reference sequence). V was pared by 3 bases and J by 2 bases, with 13 bases between. The CDR3 consists of 15 residues. The CDR3 DNA is TGTGCCAGCAGCTTCCCGAAGGGAATTCAAGAGACCCAGTACTTC. It specifies CASSFPKGIQETQYF.

The chain couples TRBV7-6 to TRBJ1-1, with D possibly TRBD1 on 5 matching bases. The CDR3 is 12 amino acids. Germline CDR1 is SGHVS and CDR2 is FNYEAQ. The V end lost 2 bases, the J end lost 8 bases, and 9 bases lay between the germline ends. The CDR3 loop reads CASSLSGAEAFF. As DNA, the CDR3 is TGTGCCAGCAGCTTAAGTGGGGCAGAAGCTTTCTTT. Variable domain in full (rest from reference TRBV7-6 and TRBJ1-1): GAGVSQSPRYKVTKRGQDVALRCDPISGHVSLYWYRQALGQGPEFLTYFNYEAQQDKSGLPNDRFSAERPEGSISTLTIQRTEQRDSAMYRCASSLSGAEAFFGQGTRLTVV.

This chain connects TRBV29-1 to TRBJ2-2; 8 positions match TRBD1. Looked up from germline, CDR1 is SQVTM and CDR2 is ANQGSEA. Losses at the gene ends were 6 bases for V and 3 bases for J; bases not matched to a gene: 6. The CDR3 has 14 amino acids. CDR3 nucleotides: TGCAGCGTCGCTGGACAGGGAGACACCGGGGAGCTGTTTTTT. Its translation: CSVAGQGDTGELFF.

This clone was observed a handful of times. The chain uses TRBV7-8 and TRBJ2-5; 11 positions agree with TRBD1. The CDR3 contains 17 residues. V shed 0 bases and J 5 bases; nucleotides not matched to a gene: 8. Germline assignment: CDR1 SGHVS and CDR2 FQNEAQ. CDR3 nucleotide sequence: TGTGCCAGCAGCTTAGCAGGGACAGGGGGTGGGTCGGAGACCCAGTACTTC. It codes for CASSLAGTGGGSETQYF.

This chain links TRBV7-9 with TRBJ2-7, with 7 bases that match TRBD1. Germline-derived CDR1 and CDR2 are SEHNR and FQNEAQ (reference sequence). The trim removed 5 bases at V and 2 bases at J, leaving 6 bases unmatched. There are 14 residues in the CDR3. The CDR3 loop is CASSADRFPYEQYF. The DNA for the CDR3 is TGTGCCAGCAGCGCGGACAGGTTCCCCTACGAGCAGTACTTC. The full variable domain, rest sourced from reference TRBV7-9 and TRBJ2-7, is DTGVSQNPRHKITKRGQNVTFRCDPISEHNRLYWYRQTLGQGPEFLTYFQNEAQLEKSRLLSDRFSAERPKGSFSTLEIQRTEQGDSAMYLCASSADRFPYEQYFGPGTRLTVT.

The chain couples TRBV25-1 to TRBJ2-5; a possible D gene is TRBD1 (6 bases). The DNA matches TRBJ2-7 better at its end, which makes the J call doubtful. CDR1 is MGHDK, CDR2 SYGVNS, per germline. The CDR3 has 13 residues. The CDR3 DNA sequence: TGTGCCAGCAAGGATCAGGGGAGCTACGAGCAGTACTTC. This gives the protein CASKDQGSYEQYF.

This chain uses TRBV27 with TRBJ1-2; D is perhaps TRBD1 (6 bases). There are 13 residues in the CDR3. CDR1 and CDR2 (germline): MNHEY, SMNVEV (reference sequence). The V gene lost 7 bases and the J gene lost 8 bases, with 17 bases spanning the gap. The CDR3 loop is CASTTGKVGGYTF. The CDR3 DNA is TGTGCCAGCACTACAGGGAAAGTCGGGGGCTACACCTTC.

The chain has TRBV4-3 and TRBJ2-7; no reliable D call. Between the trimmed V and J ends, which lost 6 bases and 1 base, there was a span of 10 bases. This CDR3 comprises 13 residues. CDR1 and CDR2 from the germline V gene are LGHNA and YSLEER. The CDR3 coding sequence is TGCGCCAGCAGTTTGGGATTTTCCTACGAGCAGTACTTC. It yields the protein CASSLGFSYEQYF.

The V gene is TRBV28, the J gene TRBJ1-5; TRBD1 matches 12 bases. This CDR3 contains 21 residues. The V gene end was trimmed by 2 bases and the J gene end by 6 bases; junction bases not matched to a gene: 20. Germline V gene data show CDR1 as MDHEN and CDR2 as SYDVKM. In nucleotides, the CDR3 is TGTGCCAGCAGTTTAGGTGGACTTTGGGACAGGGGGCGGGAGGAACGTCAGCCCCAGCATTTT. This translates into CASSLGGLWDRGREERQPQHF.